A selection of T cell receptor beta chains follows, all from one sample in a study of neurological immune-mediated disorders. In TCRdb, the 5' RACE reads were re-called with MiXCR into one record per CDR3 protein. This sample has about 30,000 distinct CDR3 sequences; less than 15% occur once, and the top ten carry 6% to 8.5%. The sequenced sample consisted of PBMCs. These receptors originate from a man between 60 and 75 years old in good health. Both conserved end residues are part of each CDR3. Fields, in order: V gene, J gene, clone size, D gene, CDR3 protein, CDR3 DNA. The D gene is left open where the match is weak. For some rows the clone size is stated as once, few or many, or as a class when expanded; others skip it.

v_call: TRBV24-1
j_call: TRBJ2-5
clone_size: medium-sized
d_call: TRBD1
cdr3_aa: CATSDYRGEETQYF
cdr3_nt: TGTGCCACCAGTGATTACAGGGGGGAGGAGACCCAGTACTTC

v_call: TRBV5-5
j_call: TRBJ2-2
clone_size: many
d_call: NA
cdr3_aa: CASSLGVSDTGELFF
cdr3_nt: TGTGCCAGCAGCTTGGGGGTGTCGGACACCGGGGAGCTGTTTTTT

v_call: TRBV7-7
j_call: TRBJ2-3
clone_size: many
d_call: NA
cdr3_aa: CASSQMRGDTQYF
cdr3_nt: TGTGCTAGCAGCCAGATGCGTGGAGATACGCAGTATTTT

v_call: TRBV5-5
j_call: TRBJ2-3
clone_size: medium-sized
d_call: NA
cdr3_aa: CASSLVGVADTQYF
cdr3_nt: TGTGCCAGCAGCTTGGTTGGGGTGGCAGATACGCAGTATTTT

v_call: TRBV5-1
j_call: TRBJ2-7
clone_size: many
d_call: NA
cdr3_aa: CASSFNDRTYEQYF
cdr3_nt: TGCGCCAGCAGCTTTAACGACAGAACCTACGAGCAGTACTTC

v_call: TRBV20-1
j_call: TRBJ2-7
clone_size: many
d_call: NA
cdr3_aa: CSATRPQGPAYEQYF
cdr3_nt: TGCAGTGCTACGAGGCCCCAGGGGCCAGCCTACGAGCAGTACTTC

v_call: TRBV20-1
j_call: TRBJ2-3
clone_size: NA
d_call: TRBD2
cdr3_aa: CSAKRLAGVLDTQYF
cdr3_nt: TGCAGTGCGAAAAGACTAGCGGGAGTCTTAGATACGCAGTATTTT

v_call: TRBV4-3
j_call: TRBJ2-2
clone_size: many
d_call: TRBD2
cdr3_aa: CASSLGTSGIYTGELFF
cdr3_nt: TGCGCCAGCAGCCTCGGGACTAGCGGGATATACACCGGGGAGCTGTTTTTT

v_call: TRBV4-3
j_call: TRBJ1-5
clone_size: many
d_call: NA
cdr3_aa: CASSQDVGQPQHF
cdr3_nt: TGCGCCAGCAGCCAAGATGTCGGACAGCCCCAGCATTTT

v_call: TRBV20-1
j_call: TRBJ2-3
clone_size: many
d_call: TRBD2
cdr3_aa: CSARDPGLAGGEGTQYF
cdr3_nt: TGCAGTGCTAGAGACCCCGGACTAGCGGGCGGTGAGGGTACGCAGTATTTT

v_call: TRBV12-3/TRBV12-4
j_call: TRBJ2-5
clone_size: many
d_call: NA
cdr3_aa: CASSRTGQETQYF
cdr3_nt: TGTGCCAGCAGTCGGACGGGACAAGAGACCCAGTACTTC

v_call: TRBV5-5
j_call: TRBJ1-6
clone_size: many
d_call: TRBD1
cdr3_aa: CASSLGQGQNSPLHF
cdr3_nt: TGTGCCAGCAGCCTAGGACAGGGGCAGAATTCACCCCTCCACTTT

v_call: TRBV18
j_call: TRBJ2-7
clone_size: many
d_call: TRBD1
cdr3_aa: CASSPDRGPGEQYF
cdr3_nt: TGTGCCAGCTCACCGGACAGGGGGCCGGGCGAGCAGTACTTC

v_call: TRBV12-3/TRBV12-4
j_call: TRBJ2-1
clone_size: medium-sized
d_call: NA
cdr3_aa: CASSFRGGEQFF
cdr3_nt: TGTGCCAGCAGTTTTAGGGGGGGTGAGCAGTTCTTC

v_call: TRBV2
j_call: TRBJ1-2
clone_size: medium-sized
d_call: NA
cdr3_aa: CASRGPYGYTF
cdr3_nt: TGTGCCAGCAGGGGACCCTATGGCTACACCTTC

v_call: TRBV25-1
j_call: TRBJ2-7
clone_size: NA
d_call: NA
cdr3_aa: CASSELADEQYF
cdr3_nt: TGTGCCAGCAGTGAATTAGCGGACGAGCAATACTTC

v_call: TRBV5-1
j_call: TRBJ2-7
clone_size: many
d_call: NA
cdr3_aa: CASSKDWSTYEQYF
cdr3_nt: TGCGCCAGCAGCAAAGACTGGAGCACCTACGAGCAGTACTTC

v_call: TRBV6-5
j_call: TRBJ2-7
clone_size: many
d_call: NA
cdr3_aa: CASSYDSRASSYEQYF
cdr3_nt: TGTGCCAGCAGTTACGATAGCAGGGCCAGCTCCTACGAGCAGTACTTC

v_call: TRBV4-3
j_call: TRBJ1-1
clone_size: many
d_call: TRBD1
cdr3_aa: CASSQGSGVGTAKMNTEAFF
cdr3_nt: TGCGCCAGCAGCCAAGGTTCAGGAGTCGGGACAGCAAAAATGAACACTGAAGCTTTCTTT

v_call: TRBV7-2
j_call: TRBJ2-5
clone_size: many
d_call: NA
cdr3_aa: CASSLAIFGTQYF
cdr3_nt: TGTGCCAGCAGCTTAGCCATATTTGGGACCCAGTACTTC

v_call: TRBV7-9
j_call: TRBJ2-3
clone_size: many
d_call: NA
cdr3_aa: CASSLARALTTTDTQYF
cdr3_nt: TGTGCCAGCAGCTTAGCGAGGGCGCTCACTACCACAGATACGCAGTATTTT

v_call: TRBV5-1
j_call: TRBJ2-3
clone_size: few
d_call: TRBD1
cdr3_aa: CASSLNSGTGNTDTQYF
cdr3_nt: TGCGCCAGCAGCTTAAATTCCGGGACAGGGAACACAGATACGCAGTATTTT